These 2 T cell receptor beta chains were all obtained from the same sample, sequenced in a study of OX40 agonist ivuxolimab in advanced cancers. The table came from immunoSEQ multiplex PCR; TCRdb's copy has only in-frame clones and leaves some out. The sample lists 70,000 or so clones; roughly nine tenths were seen once. The sample here was CD4+ or CD8+ T cells sorted from blood, taken in a trial of the OX40 agonist ivuxolimab. All receptors derive from an adult with an advanced solid tumor such as melanoma, head and neck, liver or kidney cancer.

The CDR3 region has the DNA TGTGCCAGCAGTTTATTCGGTGGGGAGCAGTTCTTC. This encodes CASSLFGGEQFF. The chain carries TRBV28 and TRBJ2-1; unclear D gene. V dropped 1 base and J dropped 10 bases, with 8 bases sitting between them. The CDR3 consists of 12 residues. Germline-derived CDR1 and CDR2 are MDHEN and SYDVKM.

This clone appeared a few times. The chain couples TRBV10-3 to TRBJ2-3; no definite D call. The ends were cut back, 4 bases at V and 1 base at J, with 9 bases in the middle. Germline V gives CDR1 ENHRY, CDR2 SYGVKD. This CDR3 has 14 residues. The CDR3 reads CAISAREGTDTQYF. CDR3 nucleotide sequence: TGTGCCATCAGTGCGCGAGAGGGCACAGATACGCAGTATTTT.